The 24 T cell receptor beta chains below come from one sample, sequenced in a study of T cells in pancreatic ductal adenocarcinoma. Only in-frame clones appear in the TCRdb table, and some are missing; sequencing was by immunoSEQ multiplex PCR. The repertoire holds approximately 16,000 clones, approximately 89% seen once, with approximately 16% in the top ten. Surgery without prior neoadjuvant therapy was the treatment of the selected pancreatic ductal adenocarcinoma patients. The sample was PBMCs. The receptor set was obtained from a human donor with pancreatic ductal adenocarcinoma.

V and J are TRBV19 and TRBJ1-1; weak D call: TRBD1 (5 bases). V shed 3 bases and J shed 4 bases, with 12 bases lying between them. The CDR3 totals 14 residues. The germline V gene has CDR1 LNHDA and CDR2 SQIVND (reference sequence). This CDR3 is CASSIGGAGTEAFF. The CDR3 DNA reads TGTGCCAGTAGTATCGGGGGTGCTGGCACTGAAGCTTTCTTT.

This clone was recorded once. The CDR3 sequence: CASSSQPGQGVGAFF. The DNA of the CDR3 is TGTGCCAGCAGCTCCCAACCGGGACAGGGAGTCGGGGCTTTCTTT. This sequence joins TRBV7-8 and TRBJ1-1, with 9 bases lining up with TRBD1. CDR3 length: 15 residues. In germline, CDR1 is SGHVS, CDR2 FQNEAQ. V lost 4 bases to trimming and J lost 11 bases; unmatched junction nucleotides: 14.

This clone has only one observation. The rearrangement links TRBV29-1 to TRBJ1-1; D is undetermined. CDR3 length: 13 amino acids. The V end was cut by 7 bases, the J end by 0 bases, with 12 bases between. CDR1 SQVTM and CDR2 ANQGSEA come from the germline V gene. CDR3 in amino acids: CSARTGLNTEAFF. In DNA, the CDR3 is TGCAGCGCCCGGACGGGTCTGAACACTGAAGCTTTCTTT. Variable domain in full (rest from reference TRBV29-1 and TRBJ1-1): SAVISQKPSRDICQRGTSLTIQCQVDSQVTMMFWYRQQPGQSLTLIATANQGSEATYESGFVIDKFPISRPNLTFSTLTVSNMSPEDSSIYLCSARTGLNTEAFFGQGTRLTVV.

The genes are TRBV5-6 and TRBJ2-5, with D possibly being TRBD1 (6 bases). CDR1 and CDR2 (germline): SGHDT, YYEEEE. V lost 4 bases and J lost 0, with 16 bases in between. The CDR3 is made up of 16 amino acids. The CDR3 nucleotides are TGTGCCAGCAGCCCCTCGGGACAACAGTACCAAGAGACCCAGTACTTC. Amino acid sequence: CASSPSGQQYQETQYF.

The rearrangement links TRBV6-5 to TRBJ2-1; D is ambiguous. Trimming took 2 bases from V and 14 from J, leaving 16 bases between them. The CDR3 spans 13 residues. Germline assignment: CDR1 MNHEY and CDR2 SVGAGI. The CDR3 loop is CASSYPNTVGEFF. The CDR3 region has the DNA TGTGCCAGCAGTTACCCCAACACAGTTGGGGAGTTCTTC.

This sequence joins TRBV6-6 and TRBJ2-7, with a tentative D call TRBD2 (6 bases). The CDR3 has 16 amino acids. V was clipped by 7 bases and J by 0 bases, with 19 bases between them. Germline CDR1 and CDR2: MNHNY and SVGAGI (reference sequence). The CDR3 DNA reads as TGTGCCAGCACTCAACTAAGCGGGTGGAGCTCCTACGAGCAGTACTTC. Its translation: CASTQLSGWSSYEQYF.

This clone was seen only once. This chain joins TRBV30 and TRBJ2-5; 12 nucleotides align to TRBD1. The J call may be faulty, since TRBJ2-7 better matches the DNA end. The germline gives CDR1 GTSNPN, CDR2 SVGIG (reference sequence). The CDR3 consists of 17 residues. CDR3 coding DNA: TGTGCCTGGAGTCCCAGCTGGGGACAGGGGGCTCCCGGCGAGCAGTACTTC. Residues: CAWSPSWGQGAPGEQYF.

This clone was seen a handful of times. V is TRBV5-6 and J is TRBJ2-1; no reliable D call. The V gene lost 4 bases and the J gene lost 5 bases, with 16 bases spanning the gap. The CDR3 totals 15 residues. Germline loops: CDR1 SGHDT, CDR2 YYEEEE. CDR3 loop: CASSPYLTGDNEQFF. The CDR3, as DNA: TGTGCCAGCAGCCCATACTTAACTGGGGACAATGAGCAGTTCTTC.

This clone came up once. The gene calls are TRBV28 and TRBJ1-3, with D unresolved. The CDR3 is 17 amino acids. The V and J ends lost 5 bases and 0 bases respectively, with 17 bases between them. Germline-derived CDR1 and CDR2 are MDHEN and SYDVKM. As DNA, the CDR3 is TGTGCCAGCAGTCTCTCCCTAAATCGGGGCTCTGGAAACACCATATATTTT. It codes for CASSLSLNRGSGNTIYF.

The chain combines TRBV7-9 with TRBJ1-1; 7 positions agree with TRBD1. This CDR3 region has 14 residues. CDR1 SEHNR and CDR2 FQNEAQ come from the germline V gene (reference sequence). V lost 3 bases to trimming and J lost 5 bases; unmatched junction nucleotides: 6. DNA for the CDR3: TGTGCCAGCAGCTTTGCGGCAGGGGGAACTGAAGCTTTCTTT. Its protein product is CASSFAAGGTEAFF.

This chain connects TRBV30 to TRBJ1-6, with 10 bases fitting TRBD1. There are 19 residues in the CDR3. The V and J ends lost 0 bases and 0 bases, in that order; junction bases with no gene match: 8. CDR1 and CDR2 (germline): GTSNPN, SVGIG (reference sequence). The CDR3 loop reads CAWSVRDRGLSSYNSPLHF. In DNA form, the CDR3 reads TGTGCCTGGAGTGTACGGGACAGGGGTCTTAGCTCCTATAATTCACCCCTCCACTTT.

CDR3 coding DNA: TGCAGCGTTGTTCCCCGGGACAGAGTCTACGAGCAGTACTTC. This gives the protein CSVVPRDRVYEQYF. The rearrangement links TRBV29-1 to TRBJ2-7, with 7 bases lining up with TRBD1. J gave up 3 bases and V 4 bases, and 9 bases lay outside the gene matches. This CDR3 spans 14 amino acids. CDR1 and CDR2 from the germline V gene are SQVTM and ANQGSEA.

CDR3 in DNA: TGTGCCATCAGTGAGTCGATTTATCGAAGCTCTGGGGCCAACGTCCTGACTTTC. It yields the protein CAISESIYRSSGANVLTF. The chain uses TRBV10-3 and TRBJ2-6; unclear D gene. V was shortened by 0 bases and J by 0 bases, with 12 bases between the two germline ends. The CDR3 has 18 residues. Germline V lookup: CDR1 ENHRY, CDR2 SYGVKD.

The genes are TRBV18 and TRBJ1-4; D might be TRBD1 (6 bases). Germline V gene data show CDR1 as KGHSH and CDR2 as LQKENI. V lost 2 bases, J lost 7 bases, and 17 bases lay in between. The CDR3 consists of 16 residues. The chain's CDR3 is CASSPIRGALGEKLFF. The CDR3 nucleotides read TGTGCCAGCTCACCAATACGGGGGGCCCTGGGTGAAAAACTGTTTTTT.

The chain couples TRBV6-6 to TRBJ2-5; possible D gene TRBD1, 5 bases. The ends were cut back, 4 bases at V and 5 bases at J, with 11 bases in the middle. In germline, CDR1 is MNHNY, CDR2 SVGAGI (reference sequence). The CDR3 is 13 residues long. The CDR3 bases are TGTGCCAGCAGTTTACAGGTGCGGGAGACCCAGTACTTC. Translated, it gives CASSLQVRETQYF.

The gene calls are TRBV5-1 and TRBJ1-1; D might be TRBD1 (6 bases). V lost 0 bases, J lost 1 base, and 22 bases lay in between. There are 19 residues in the CDR3. Per germline, CDR1 SGHRS and CDR2 YFSETQ. This CDR3 reads CASSLGRDGGPLANTEAFF. The DNA for the CDR3 is TGCGCCAGCAGCTTGGGTCGGGACGGGGGGCCCTTGGCGAACACTGAAGCTTTCTTT. Looking up the rest from reference TRBV5-1 and TRBJ1-1 gives the full variable domain: KAGVTQTPRYLIKTRGQQVTLSCSPISGHRSVSWYQQTPGQGLQFLFEYFSETQRNKGNFPGRFSGRQFSNSRSEMNVSTLELGDSALYLCASSLGRDGGPLANTEAFFGQGTRLTVV.

This sequence joins TRBV7-9 and TRBJ2-3, with D possibly matching TRBD2 (6 bases). V was pared by 1 base and J by 3 bases, with 14 bases between. Germline loops: CDR1 SEHNR, CDR2 FQNEAQ (reference sequence). The length of the CDR3 is 16 residues. CDR3 sequence (DNA): TGTGCCAGCAGCTTAGAATTTTTAGGGAGGACAGATACGCAGTATTTT. It translates to CASSLEFLGRTDTQYF.

The chain recombines TRBV7-9 with TRBJ2-7; the D call may be TRBD1 or TRBD2 (5 bases each). Per germline, CDR1 SEHNR and CDR2 FQNEAQ (reference sequence). The ends were cut back, 3 bases at V and 4 bases at J, with 13 bases in the middle. The CDR3 consists of 14 residues. The DNA for the CDR3 is TGTGCCAGCAGCTTCGGGTGGGGGTCATACGAGCAGTACTTC. It translates to CASSFGWGSYEQYF.

The chain links TRBV14 to TRBJ1-6; a weak D match, TRBD1 (6 bases). Trimming took off 4 bases at V and 14 bases at J, with 15 bases between the two ends. There are 13 residues in the CDR3. CDR1 is SGHDN and CDR2 is FVKESK in the germline V gene. In nucleotides, the CDR3 is TGTGCCAGCAGCCCGCGGACAGTCGGCACCCTCCACTTT. It specifies CASSPRTVGTLHF.

This clone has a handful of counts. The chain carries TRBV7-6 and TRBJ2-1; the D is unclear. Germline V gives CDR1 SGHVS, CDR2 FNYEAQ. The germline V and J ends were trimmed by 2 bases and 4 bases, with 9 bases remaining between them. The CDR3 totals 14 residues. CDR3 region: CASSLLVGYNEQFF. The CDR3 DNA reads as TGTGCCAGCAGCTTACTAGTGGGGTACAATGAGCAGTTCTTC.

The rearrangement uses TRBV5-1 and TRBJ1-4; TRBD1 matches at 8 bases. This CDR3 region has 16 residues. The V gene end was trimmed by 3 bases and the J gene end by 5 bases; junction bases not matched to a gene: 9. From germline, CDR1 is SGHRS and CDR2 YFSETQ. CDR3: CASSWLTGAMNEKLFF. The CDR3 DNA reads as TGCGCCAGCAGCTGGTTGACAGGGGCCATGAATGAAAAACTGTTTTTT.

This chain links TRBV11-2 with TRBJ1-1; 8 bases match TRBD1. V lost 5 bases and J lost 5; bases outside the gene matches: 4. The CDR3 length is 13 residues. Per the germline V gene, CDR1 is SGHAT and CDR2 is FQNNGV. The CDR3, as DNA: TGTGCCAGCAGCCAACAGGGGGGGACTGAAGCTTTCTTT. The encoded protein is CASSQQGGTEAFF. The full variable domain, in which reference TRBV11-2 and TRBJ1-1 provide the parts outside the CDR3, is EAGVAQSPRYKIIEKRQSVAFWCNPISGHATLYWYQQILGQGPKLLIQFQNNGVVDDSQLPKDRFSAERLKGVDSTLKIQPAKLEDSAVYLCASSQQGGTEAFFGQGTRLTVV.

In this sample, this clone turned up once. The V call is TRBV25-1, the J call TRBJ2-1; D may be TRBD2 (5 bases). The CDR3 contains 15 residues. Trimming shortened V by 7 bases and J by 0 bases, and 13 bases separated the two germline ends. CDR1 MGHDK and CDR2 SYGVNS come from the germline V gene. CDR3 nucleotides: TGTGCCAGCACACCGAAAGGGAGCTCCTACAATGAGCAGTTCTTC. Translation: CASTPKGSSYNEQFF. Variable domain in full (rest from reference TRBV25-1 and TRBJ2-1): EADIYQTPRYLVIGTGKKITLECSQTMGHDKMYWYQQDPGMELHLIHYSYGVNSTEKGDLSSESTVSRIRTEHFPLTLESARPSHTSQYLCASTPKGSSYNEQFFGPGTRLTVL.

V gene TRBV28 combines with J gene TRBJ2-7, with 8 bases matching TRBD1. J was trimmed by 0 bases and V by 6 bases; bases with no gene match: 10. This CDR3 contains 16 residues. CDR1 and CDR2 (germline): MDHEN, SYDVKM. Here the CDR3 DNA reads TGTGCCAGCAGATCCGGGGGCAGGGGGCTCTCCTACGAGCAGTACTTC. It specifies CASRSGGRGLSYEQYF.